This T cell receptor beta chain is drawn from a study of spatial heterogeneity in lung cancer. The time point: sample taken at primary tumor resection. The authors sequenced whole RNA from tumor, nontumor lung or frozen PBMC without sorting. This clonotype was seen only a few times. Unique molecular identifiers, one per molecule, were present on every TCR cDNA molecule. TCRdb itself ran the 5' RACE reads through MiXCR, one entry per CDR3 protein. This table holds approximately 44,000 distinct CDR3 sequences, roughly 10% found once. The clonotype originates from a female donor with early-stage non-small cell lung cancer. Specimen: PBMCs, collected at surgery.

The CDR3 bases are TGTGCCAGCAGCTTGGCTGGGTACGGGGCCAACGTCCTGACTTTC. Its protein is CASSLAGYGANVLTF. This chain joins TRBV7-9 and TRBJ2-6; D remains ambiguous. The V end was cut by 3 bases, the J end by 4 bases, with 10 bases between. CDR1 and CDR2 from the germline V gene are SEHNR and FQNEAQ (reference sequence). The CDR3 contains 15 residues.